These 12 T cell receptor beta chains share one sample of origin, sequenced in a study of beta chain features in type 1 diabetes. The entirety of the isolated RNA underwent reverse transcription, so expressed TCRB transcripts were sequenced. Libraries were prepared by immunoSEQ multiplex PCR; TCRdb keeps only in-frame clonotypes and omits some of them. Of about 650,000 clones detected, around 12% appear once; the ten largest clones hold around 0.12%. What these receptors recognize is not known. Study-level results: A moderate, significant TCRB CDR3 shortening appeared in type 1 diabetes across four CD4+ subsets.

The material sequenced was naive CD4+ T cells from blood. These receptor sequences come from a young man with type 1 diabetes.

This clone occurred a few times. This chain's CDR3 is CASSLRTGRSGANVLTF. CDR3 bases: TGTGCCAGCAGCTTAAGGACAGGGCGATCTGGGGCCAACGTCCTGACTTTC. The V gene is TRBV7-2, the J gene TRBJ2-6; 8 bases fit TRBD1. Germline CDR1 and CDR2: SGHTA and FQGNSA. V shed 2 bases and J 1 base; nucleotides not matched to a gene: 4. The CDR3 runs 17 residues.

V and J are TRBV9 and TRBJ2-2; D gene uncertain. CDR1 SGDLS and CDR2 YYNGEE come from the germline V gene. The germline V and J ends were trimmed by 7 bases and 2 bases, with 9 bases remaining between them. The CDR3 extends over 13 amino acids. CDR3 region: CASGRSNTGELFF. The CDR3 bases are TGTGCCAGCGGCCGGAGCAACACCGGGGAGCTGTTTTTT. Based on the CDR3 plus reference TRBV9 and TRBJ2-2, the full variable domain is DSGVTQTPKHLITATGQRVTLRCSPRSGDLSVYWYQQSLDQGLQFLIQYYNGEERAKGNILERFSAQQFPDLHSELNLSSLELGDSALYFCASGRSNTGELFFGEGSRLTVL.

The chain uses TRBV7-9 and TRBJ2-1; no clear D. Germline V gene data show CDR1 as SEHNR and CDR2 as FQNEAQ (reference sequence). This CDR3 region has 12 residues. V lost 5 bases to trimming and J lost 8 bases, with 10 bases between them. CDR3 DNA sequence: TGTGCCAGCAGCCGCGACTGGGATGAGCAGTTCTTC. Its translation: CASSRDWDEQFF.

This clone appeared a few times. CDR3 in amino acids: CASSITRDPANNSPLHF. In nucleotides, the CDR3 is TGTGCCAGTAGTATCACCCGGGACCCAGCCAATAATTCACCCCTCCACTTT. The V and J genes are TRBV19 and TRBJ1-6; the D gene is possibly TRBD1 (5 bases). The CDR3 spans 17 residues. Trimming pared 3 bases from V and 5 bases from J, leaving 17 bases between. Germline loops: CDR1 LNHDA, CDR2 SQIVND (reference sequence).

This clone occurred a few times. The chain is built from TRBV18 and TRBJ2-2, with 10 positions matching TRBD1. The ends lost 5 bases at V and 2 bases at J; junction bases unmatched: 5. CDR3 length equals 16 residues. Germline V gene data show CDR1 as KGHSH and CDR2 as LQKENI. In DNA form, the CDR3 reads TGTGCCAGCTCAACCCGGGACAGGGGAAACACCGGGGAGCTGTTTTTT. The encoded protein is CASSTRDRGNTGELFF.

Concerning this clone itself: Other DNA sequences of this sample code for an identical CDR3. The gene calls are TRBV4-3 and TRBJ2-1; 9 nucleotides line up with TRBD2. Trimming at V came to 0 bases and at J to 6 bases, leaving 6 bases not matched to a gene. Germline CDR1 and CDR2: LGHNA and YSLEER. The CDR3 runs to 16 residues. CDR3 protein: CASSQETTSGGNEQFF. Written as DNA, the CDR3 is TGCGCCAGCAGCCAAGAAACGACTAGCGGCGGCAATGAGCAGTTCTTC.

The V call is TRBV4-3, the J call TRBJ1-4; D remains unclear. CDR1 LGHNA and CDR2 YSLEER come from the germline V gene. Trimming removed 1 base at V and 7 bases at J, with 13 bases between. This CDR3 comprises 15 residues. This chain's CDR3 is CASSQGAGGVEKLFF. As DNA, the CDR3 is TGCGCCAGCAGCCAAGGGGCGGGTGGAGTTGAAAAACTGTTTTTT.

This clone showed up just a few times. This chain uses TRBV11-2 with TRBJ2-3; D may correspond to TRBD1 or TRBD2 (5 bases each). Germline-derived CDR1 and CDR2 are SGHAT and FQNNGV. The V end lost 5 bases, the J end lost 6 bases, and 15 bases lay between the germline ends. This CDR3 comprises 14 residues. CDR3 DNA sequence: TGTGCCAGCAGCCTGGGACGGCCAAGGGATACGCAGTATTTT. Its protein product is CASSLGRPRDTQYF.

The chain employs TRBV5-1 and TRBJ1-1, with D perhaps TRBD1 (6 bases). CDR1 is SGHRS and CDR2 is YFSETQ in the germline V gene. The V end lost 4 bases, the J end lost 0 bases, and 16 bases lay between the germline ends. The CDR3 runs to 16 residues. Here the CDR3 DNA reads TGCGCCAGCAGCACCCTTGCGACAGGAGTGAACACTGAAGCTTTCTTT. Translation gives CASSTLATGVNTEAFF.

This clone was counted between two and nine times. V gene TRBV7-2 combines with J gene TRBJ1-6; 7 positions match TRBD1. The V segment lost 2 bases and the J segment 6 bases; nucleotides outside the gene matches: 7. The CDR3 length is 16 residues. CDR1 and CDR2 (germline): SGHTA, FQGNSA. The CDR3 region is CASSLNTGQLNSPLHF. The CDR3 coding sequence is TGTGCCAGCAGCTTAAATACGGGACAGCTTAATTCACCCCTCCACTTT.

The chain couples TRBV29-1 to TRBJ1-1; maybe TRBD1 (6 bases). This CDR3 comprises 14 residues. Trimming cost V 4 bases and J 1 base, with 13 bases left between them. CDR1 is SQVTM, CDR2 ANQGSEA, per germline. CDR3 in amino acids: CSVAGTPGNTEAFF. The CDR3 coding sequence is TGCAGCGTTGCCGGGACACCGGGGAACACTGAAGCTTTCTTT.

The CDR3 sequence: CASTRDRSDYGYTF. DNA of the CDR3: TGTGCCAGCACCAGGGATAGAAGTGACTATGGCTACACCTTC. The chain carries TRBV6-1 and TRBJ1-2, with D possibly being TRBD1 (5 bases). Germline loops: CDR1 MNHNS, CDR2 SASEGT. The CDR3 has 14 amino acids. V lost 7 bases to trimming and J lost 3 bases, with 15 bases between them.